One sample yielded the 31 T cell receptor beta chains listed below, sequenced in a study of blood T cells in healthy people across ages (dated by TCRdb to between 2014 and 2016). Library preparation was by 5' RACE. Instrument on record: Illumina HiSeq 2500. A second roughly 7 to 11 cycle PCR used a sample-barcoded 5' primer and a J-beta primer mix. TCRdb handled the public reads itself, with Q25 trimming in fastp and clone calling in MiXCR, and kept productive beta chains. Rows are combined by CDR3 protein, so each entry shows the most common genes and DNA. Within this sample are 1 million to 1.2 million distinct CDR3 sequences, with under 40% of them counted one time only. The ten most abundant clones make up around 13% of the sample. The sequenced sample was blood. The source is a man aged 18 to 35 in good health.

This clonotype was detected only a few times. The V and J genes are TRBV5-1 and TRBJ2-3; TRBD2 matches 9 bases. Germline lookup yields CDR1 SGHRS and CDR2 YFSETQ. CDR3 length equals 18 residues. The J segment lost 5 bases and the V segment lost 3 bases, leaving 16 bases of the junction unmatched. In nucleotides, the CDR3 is TGCGCCAGCAGCTCGGGTTTTGAGCGGGGGGCACGTAGAGATACGCAGTATTTT. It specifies CASSSGFERGARRDTQYF.

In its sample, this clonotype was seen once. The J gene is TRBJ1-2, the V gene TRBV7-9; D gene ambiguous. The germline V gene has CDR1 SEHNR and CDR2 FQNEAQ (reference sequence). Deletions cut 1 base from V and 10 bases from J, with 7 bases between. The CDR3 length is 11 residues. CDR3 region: CASSLECDYTF. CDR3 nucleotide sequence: TGTGCCAGCAGCTTAGAGTGTGACTACACCTTC.

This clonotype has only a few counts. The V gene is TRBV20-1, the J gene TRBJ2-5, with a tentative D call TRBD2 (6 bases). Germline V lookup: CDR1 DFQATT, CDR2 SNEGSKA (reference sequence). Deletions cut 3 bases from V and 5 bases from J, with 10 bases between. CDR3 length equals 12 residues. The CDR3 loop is CSASWGEETQYF. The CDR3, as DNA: TGCAGTGCTAGTTGGGGGGAGGAGACCCAGTACTTC.

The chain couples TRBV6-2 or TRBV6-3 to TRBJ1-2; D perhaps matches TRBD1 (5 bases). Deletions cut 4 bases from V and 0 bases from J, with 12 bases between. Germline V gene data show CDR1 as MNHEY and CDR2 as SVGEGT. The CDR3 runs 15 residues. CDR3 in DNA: TGTGCCAGCAGTTGGGACGTCATCTCTAACTATGGCTACACCTTC. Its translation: CASSWDVISNYGYTF.

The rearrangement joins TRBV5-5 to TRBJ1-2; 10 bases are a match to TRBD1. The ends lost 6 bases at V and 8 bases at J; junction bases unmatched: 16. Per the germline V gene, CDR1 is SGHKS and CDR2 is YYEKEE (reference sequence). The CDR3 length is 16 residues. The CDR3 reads CASTLGQGLRGSGYTF. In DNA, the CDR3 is TGTGCCAGCACCCTGGGACAGGGGTTGAGAGGATCCGGCTACACCTTC.

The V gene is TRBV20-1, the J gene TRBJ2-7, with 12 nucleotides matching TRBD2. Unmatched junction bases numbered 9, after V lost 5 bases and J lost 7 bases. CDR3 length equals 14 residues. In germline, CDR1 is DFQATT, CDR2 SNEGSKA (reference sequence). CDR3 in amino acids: CSAPTSGRLLEQYF. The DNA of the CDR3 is TGCAGTGCTCCGACTAGCGGGAGACTACTGGAGCAGTACTTC.

This CDR3 is CASSVKAGARETQYF. As DNA, the CDR3 is TGTGCCAGCAGCGTGAAAGCGGGAGCGCGGGAGACCCAGTACTTC. The V and J genes are TRBV9 and TRBJ2-7; 8 bases map to TRBD2. Judging by the DNA end, TRBJ2-5 fits better; the J call may be wrong. CDR3 size: 15 residues. Germline CDR1 SGDLS, CDR2 YYNGEE.

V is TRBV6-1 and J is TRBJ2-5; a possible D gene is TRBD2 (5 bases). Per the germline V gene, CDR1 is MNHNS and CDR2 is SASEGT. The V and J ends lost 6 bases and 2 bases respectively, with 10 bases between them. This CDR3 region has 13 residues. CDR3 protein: CASSELGQETQYF. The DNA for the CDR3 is TGTGCCAGCAGCGAACTAGGACAAGAGACCCAGTACTTC.

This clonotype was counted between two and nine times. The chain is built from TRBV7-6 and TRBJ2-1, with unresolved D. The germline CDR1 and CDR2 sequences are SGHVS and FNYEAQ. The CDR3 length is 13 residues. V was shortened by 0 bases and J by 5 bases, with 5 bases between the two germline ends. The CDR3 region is CASSLALNNEQFF. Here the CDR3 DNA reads TGTGCCAGCAGCTTAGCGCTAAACAATGAGCAGTTCTTC.

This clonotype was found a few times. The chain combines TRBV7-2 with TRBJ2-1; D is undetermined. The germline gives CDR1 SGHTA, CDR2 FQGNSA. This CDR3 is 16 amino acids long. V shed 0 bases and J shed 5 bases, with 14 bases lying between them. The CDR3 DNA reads TGTGCCAGCAGCTTAGCGGCCAGGCTCCCTCACAATGAGCAGTTCTTC. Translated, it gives CASSLAARLPHNEQFF. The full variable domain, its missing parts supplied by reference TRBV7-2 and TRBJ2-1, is GAGVSQSPSNKVTEKGKDVELRCDPISGHTALYWYRQSLGQGLEFLIYFQGNSAPDKSGLPSDRFSAERTGGSVSTLTIQRTQQEDSAVYLCASSLAARLPHNEQFFGPGTRLTVL.

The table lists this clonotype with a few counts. CDR3 sequence: CASSQARGNEQFF. The DNA for the CDR3 is TGTGCCAGCAGCCAGGCCCGGGGCAATGAGCAGTTCTTC. The rearrangement joins TRBV14 to TRBJ2-1; D is perhaps TRBD2 (5 bases). V was pared by 3 bases and J by 6 bases, with 9 bases between. Germline CDR1 reads SGHDN; CDR2 reads FVKESK. The CDR3 extends over 13 amino acids.

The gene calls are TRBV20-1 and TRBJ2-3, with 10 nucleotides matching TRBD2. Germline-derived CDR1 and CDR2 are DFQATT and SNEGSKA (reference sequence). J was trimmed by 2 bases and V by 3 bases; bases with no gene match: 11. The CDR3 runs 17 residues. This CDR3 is CSASPPRTSGFTDTQYF. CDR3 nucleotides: TGCAGTGCTAGCCCCCCCCGGACTAGCGGATTCACAGATACGCAGTATTTT.

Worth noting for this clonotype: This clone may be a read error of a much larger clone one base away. The CDR3 region has the DNA TGTGCCAGCAGCGAAATCTATAGCTACACCTTC. Its translation: CASSEIYSYTF. This chain joins TRBV6-2 or TRBV6-3 and TRBJ1-2; D remains ambiguous. Germline V gene sequence: CDR1 MNHEY, CDR2 SVGEGT. The CDR3 totals 11 residues.

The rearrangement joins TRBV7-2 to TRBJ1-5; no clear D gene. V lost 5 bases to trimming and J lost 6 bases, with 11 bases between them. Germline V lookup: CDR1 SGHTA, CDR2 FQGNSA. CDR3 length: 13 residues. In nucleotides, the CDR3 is TGTGCCAGCAGCCCAGAGGCGGCTCAGCCCCAGCATTTT. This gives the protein CASSPEAAQPQHF.

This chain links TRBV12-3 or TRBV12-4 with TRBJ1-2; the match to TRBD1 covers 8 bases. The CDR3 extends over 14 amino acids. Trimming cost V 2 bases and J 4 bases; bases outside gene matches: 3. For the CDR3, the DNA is TGTGCCAGCAGTTTACAGGGGGCGACCTATGGCTACACCTTC. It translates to CASSLQGATYGYTF.

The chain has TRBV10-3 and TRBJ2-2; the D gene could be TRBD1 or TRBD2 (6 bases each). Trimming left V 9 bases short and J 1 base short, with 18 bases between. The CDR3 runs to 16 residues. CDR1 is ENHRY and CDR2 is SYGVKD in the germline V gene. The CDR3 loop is CAMSLSGGLNTGELFF. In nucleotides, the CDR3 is TGTGCCATGTCCCTTTCCGGGGGCCTGAACACCGGGGAGCTGTTTTTT.

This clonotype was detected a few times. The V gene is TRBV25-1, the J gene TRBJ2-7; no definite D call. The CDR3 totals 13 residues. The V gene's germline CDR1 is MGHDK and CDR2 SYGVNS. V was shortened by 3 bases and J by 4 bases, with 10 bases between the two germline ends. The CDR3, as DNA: TGTGCCAGCAGTGAGGGGTACGGGTACGAGCAGTACTTC. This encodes CASSEGYGYEQYF.

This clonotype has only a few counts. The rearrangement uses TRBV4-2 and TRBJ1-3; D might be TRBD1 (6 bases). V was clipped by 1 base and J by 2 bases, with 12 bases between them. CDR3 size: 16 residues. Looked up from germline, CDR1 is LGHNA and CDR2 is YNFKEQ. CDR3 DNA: TGTGCCAGCAGCCAAGGAGGACAGAATCCTGGAAACACCATATATTTT. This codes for CASSQGGQNPGNTIYF.

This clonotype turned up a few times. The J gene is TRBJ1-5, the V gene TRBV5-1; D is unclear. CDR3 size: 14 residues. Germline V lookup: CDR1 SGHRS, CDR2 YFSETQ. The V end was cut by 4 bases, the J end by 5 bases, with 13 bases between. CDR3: CASSLTGQDQPQHF. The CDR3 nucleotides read TGCGCCAGCAGCCTCACGGGCCAAGATCAGCCCCAGCATTTT.

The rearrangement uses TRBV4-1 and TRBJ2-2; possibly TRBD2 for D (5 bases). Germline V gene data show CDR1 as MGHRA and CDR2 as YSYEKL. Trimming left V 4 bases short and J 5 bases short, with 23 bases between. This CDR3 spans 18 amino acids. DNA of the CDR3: TGCGCCAGCAGCCCCCTCCCCCCGCGTCTAGCTTTAACCGGGGAGCTGTTTTTT. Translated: CASSPLPPRLALTGELFF.

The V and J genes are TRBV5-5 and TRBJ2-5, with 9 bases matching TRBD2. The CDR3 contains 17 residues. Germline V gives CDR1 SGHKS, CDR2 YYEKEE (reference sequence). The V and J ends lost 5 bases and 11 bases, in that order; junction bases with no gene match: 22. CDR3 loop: CASSYRGGARSYNEQYF. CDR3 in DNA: TGTGCCAGCAGTTACCGCGGGGGGGCTCGGTCTTACAATGAGCAGTACTTC.

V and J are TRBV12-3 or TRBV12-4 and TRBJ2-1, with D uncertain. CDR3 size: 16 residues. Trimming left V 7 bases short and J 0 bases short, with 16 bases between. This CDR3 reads CASNSQDASSYNEQFF. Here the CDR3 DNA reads TGTGCCAGCAACAGTCAGGACGCGAGCTCCTACAATGAGCAGTTCTTC.

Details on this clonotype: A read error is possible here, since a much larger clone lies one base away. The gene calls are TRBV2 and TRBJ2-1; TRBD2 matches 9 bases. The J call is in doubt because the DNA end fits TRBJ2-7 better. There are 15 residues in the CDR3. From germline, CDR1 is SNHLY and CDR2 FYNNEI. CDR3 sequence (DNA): TGTGCCACCAACCAACTAGCGGGTCCCTACAATGAGCAGTACTTC. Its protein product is CATNQLAGPYNEQYF.

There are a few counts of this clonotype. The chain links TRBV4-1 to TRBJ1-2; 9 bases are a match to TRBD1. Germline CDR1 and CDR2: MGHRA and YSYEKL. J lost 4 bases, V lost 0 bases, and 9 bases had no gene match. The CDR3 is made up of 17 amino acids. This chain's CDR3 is CASSQDSQDRGSYGYTF. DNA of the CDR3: TGCGCCAGCAGCCAAGATTCGCAGGACAGGGGTTCCTATGGCTACACCTTC.

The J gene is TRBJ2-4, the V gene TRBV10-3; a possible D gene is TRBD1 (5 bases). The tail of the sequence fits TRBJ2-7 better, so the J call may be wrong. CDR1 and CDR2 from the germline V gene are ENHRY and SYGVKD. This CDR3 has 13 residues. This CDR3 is CAISPRANGEQYF. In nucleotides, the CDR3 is TGTGCCATCAGTCCCAGGGCTAACGGCGAGCAGTACTTC.

This chain's CDR3 is CASSQDRGSGKGAFF. The CDR3 nucleotides read TGTGCCAGCAGCCAAGACAGGGGTAGCGGTAAAGGAGCTTTCTTT. The genes are TRBV3-1 and TRBJ1-1, with D possibly being TRBD1 (6 bases). The CDR3 extends over 15 amino acids. Germline CDR1 is LGHDT and CDR2 is YNNKEL (reference sequence). The ends were cut back, 0 bases at V and 10 bases at J, with 18 bases in the middle. Full variable domain (remainder filled in from reference TRBV3-1 and TRBJ1-1): DTAVSQTPKYLVTQMGNDKSIKCEQNLGHDTMYWYKQDSKKFLKIMFSYNNKELIINETVPNRFSPKSPDKAHLNLHINSLELGDSAVYFCASSQDRGSGKGAFFGQGTRLTVV.

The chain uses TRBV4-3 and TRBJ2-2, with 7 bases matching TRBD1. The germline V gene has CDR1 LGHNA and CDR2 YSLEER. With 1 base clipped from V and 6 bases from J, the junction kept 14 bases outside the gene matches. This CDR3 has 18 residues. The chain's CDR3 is CASSQAISPTGWSGELFF. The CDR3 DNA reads TGCGCCAGCAGCCAAGCGATTTCCCCGACAGGGTGGTCCGGGGAGCTGTTTTTT.

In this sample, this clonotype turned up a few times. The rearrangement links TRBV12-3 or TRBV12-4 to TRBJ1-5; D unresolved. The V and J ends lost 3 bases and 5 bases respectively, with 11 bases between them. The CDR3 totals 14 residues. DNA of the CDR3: TGTGCCAGCAGTTTCGAGAGGGTCGATCAGCCCCAGCATTTT. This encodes CASSFERVDQPQHF.

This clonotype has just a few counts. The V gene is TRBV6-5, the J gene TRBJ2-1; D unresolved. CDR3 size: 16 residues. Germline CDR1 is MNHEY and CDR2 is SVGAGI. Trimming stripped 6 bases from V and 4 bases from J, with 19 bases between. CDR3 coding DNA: TGTGCCAGCAGCTCTGATTTGGGCTCGTTATACAATGAGCAGTTCTTC. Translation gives CASSSDLGSLYNEQFF.

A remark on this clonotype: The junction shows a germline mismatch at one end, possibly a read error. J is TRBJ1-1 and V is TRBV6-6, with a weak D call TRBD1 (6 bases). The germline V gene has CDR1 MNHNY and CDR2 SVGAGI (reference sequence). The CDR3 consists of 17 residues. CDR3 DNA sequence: TGTGCCAGCAGTATACGCGGCCATGAGGGCCGGGGGGCTGAAACTTTCTTT. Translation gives CASSIRGHEGRGAETFF.

The CDR3 DNA is TGCGCCAGCAGATCAGGAGATTCACCCCTCCACTTT. It specifies CASRSGDSPLHF. This chain uses TRBV5-1 with TRBJ1-6; D remains ambiguous. Deletions cut 5 bases from V and 8 bases from J, with 8 bases between. The V gene's germline CDR1 is SGHRS and CDR2 YFSETQ. This CDR3 has 12 residues. The full variable domain, rest sourced from reference TRBV5-1 and TRBJ1-6, is KAGVTQTPRYLIKTRGQQVTLSCSPISGHRSVSWYQQTPGQGLQFLFEYFSETQRNKGNFPGRFSGRQFSNSRSEMNVSTLELGDSALYLCASRSGDSPLHFGNGTRLTVT.